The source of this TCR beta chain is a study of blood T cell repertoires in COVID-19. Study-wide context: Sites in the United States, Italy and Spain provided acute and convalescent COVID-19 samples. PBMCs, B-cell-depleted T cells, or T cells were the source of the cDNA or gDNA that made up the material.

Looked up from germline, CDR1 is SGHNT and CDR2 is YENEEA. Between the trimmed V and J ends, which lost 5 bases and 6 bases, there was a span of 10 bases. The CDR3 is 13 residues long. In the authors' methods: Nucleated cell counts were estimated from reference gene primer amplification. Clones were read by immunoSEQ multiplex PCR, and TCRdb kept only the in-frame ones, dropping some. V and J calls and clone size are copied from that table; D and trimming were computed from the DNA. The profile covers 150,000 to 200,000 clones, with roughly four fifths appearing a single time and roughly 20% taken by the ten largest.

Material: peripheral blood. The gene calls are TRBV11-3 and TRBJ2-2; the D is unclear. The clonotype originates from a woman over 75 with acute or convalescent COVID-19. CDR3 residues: CASSPNPAGELFF. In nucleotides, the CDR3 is TGTGCCAGCAGCCCTAATCCTGCCGGGGAGCTGTTTTTT.